These T cell receptor beta chains were read from a single sample in a study of Ad26.COV2.S vaccination and SARS-CoV-2 variants. Assay used: immunoSEQ multiplex PCR; TCRdb lists only in-frame clones, some missing. The data show 300,000 to 450,000 clones, roughly 84% seen once. The sequencing here drew on peripheral blood, taken in a trial of Ad26.COV2.S vaccine versus placebo. The receptors were sampled from a person aged 18 to 65 who received the Ad26.COV2.S COVID-19 vaccine or a placebo. CDR3s include the opening cysteine and the closing phenylalanine or tryptophan. Each record gives: J gene, clone size, D gene, V gene, CDR3 DNA, CDR3 protein. D genes are given only for firm matches. Rows may omit the clone size; those that give it use once, few, many or a size class.

>TRBJ1-4|many|-|TRBV4-1
TGCGCCAGCAGCCGCTCTTCGGGGGAGTTGGAAAAACTGTTTTTT
CASSRSSGELEKLFF
>TRBJ2-1|-|TRBD2|TRBV24-1
TGTGCCACCAGTGAAGGACTAGCGGGGGGATGGAATGAGCAGTTCTTC
CATSEGLAGGWNEQFF
>TRBJ1-5|many|-|TRBV5-4
TGTGCCAGCAGCTTGGATGGTGGTAGCAATCAGCCCCAGCATTTT
CASSLDGGSNQPQHF
>TRBJ1-5|-|TRBD1|TRBV19
TGTGCCAGTAGTCCCCGACAGGGCCTAGGACCCCAGCATTTT
CASSPRQGLGPQHF
>TRBJ1-5|-|-|TRBV28
TGTGCCAGCGGTCGGGTACAGCTCAATCAGCCCCAGCATTTT
CASGRVQLNQPQHF
>TRBJ2-1|-|-|TRBV9
TGTGCCAGCAGCAAAGACCAGGATGAGCAGTTCTTC
CASSKDQDEQFF
>TRBJ2-5|-|TRBD1|TRBV27
TGTGCCAGCAGTCGCGGACAGGTACAAGAGACCCAGTACTTC
CASSRGQVQETQYF
>TRBJ2-1|-|-|TRBV25-1
TGTGCCAGCAGTGAGCCCGGAGCCTCCAATGAGCAGTTCTTC
CASSEPGASNEQFF
>TRBJ2-4|-|-|TRBV7-2
TGTGCCAGCAGCTTAGAGGGTTCCAAAAACATTCAGTACTTC
CASSLEGSKNIQYF
>TRBJ2-5|once|TRBD1|TRBV7-2
TGTGCCAGCAGCTTAGGTCGGACAGGCACGTGGACCCAGTACTTC
CASSLGRTGTWTQYF
>TRBJ1-2|-|TRBD1|TRBV7-9
TGTGCCAGCAGCCGCTCAGGGGGCGAGAACTATGGCTACACCTTC
CASSRSGGENYGYTF
>TRBJ2-2|-|-|TRBV11-2
TGTGCCAGCAGCAGTCTACAAGGCAGCCCCGGGGAGCTGTTTTTT
CASSSLQGSPGELFF
>TRBJ2-3|-|TRBD1|TRBV6-4
TGTGCCAGCAGTAAGGCGGGACAGGGCCCGGATACGCAGTATTTT
CASSKAGQGPDTQYF
>TRBJ1-2|once|-|TRBV19
TGTGCCAGTAGTATGATGATTGGGATTGCTAAAGGCTACACCTTC
CASSMMIGIAKGYTF
>TRBJ2-5|-|-|TRBV7-9
TGTGCCAGCAGCTTCGGGGCGGCGGGGTGGAAAGAGACCCAGTACTTC
CASSFGAAGWKETQYF
>TRBJ2-5|-|-|TRBV20-1
TGCAGTGCTAGAGCGGGAGAGACCCAGTACTTC
CSARAGETQYF
>TRBJ2-7|-|TRBD1|TRBV19
TGTGCCAGTAGTAGCTGGGGACAGGGTCGGTCCTACGAGCAGTACTTC
CASSSWGQGRSYEQYF
>TRBJ2-7|-|TRBD2|TRBV28
TGTGCCAGCAGCAGACTAGCGGGGTCCTACGAGCAGTACTTC
CASSRLAGSYEQYF
>TRBJ1-3|-|-|TRBV19
TGTGCCAGTACCTTTAACAGGGACTCTGGAAACACCATATATTTT
CASTFNRDSGNTIYF
>TRBJ1-6|few|TRBD1|TRBV5-6
TGTGCCAGCAGTCAGGACAGGCCAAATTCACCCCTCCACTTT
CASSQDRPNSPLHF
>TRBJ1-5|-|-|TRBV30
TGTGCCTGGAGTGTACTCGGGAGTGATCAGCCCCAGCATTTT
CAWSVLGSDQPQHF
>TRBJ2-7|-|-|TRBV10-2
TGCGCCAGCAGTCGTACCCCGGGGGCCTCCTACGAGCAGTACTTC
CASSRTPGASYEQYF
>TRBJ2-1|-|-|TRBV10-1
TGCGCCAGTCAGACCGTCACCTACAATGAGCAGTTCTTC
CASQTVTYNEQFF
>TRBJ2-7|-|TRBD2|TRBV7-8
TGTGCCAGCAGCTTATGGGGGGGGTTGGACGAGCAGTACTTC
CASSLWGGLDEQYF
>TRBJ2-5|-|-|TRBV4-1
TGCGCCAGCAGCCAAGATTCATGGGGGCCCAAGTACTTC
CASSQDSWGPKYF
>TRBJ2-7|-|-|TRBV10-3
TGTGCCATCAGTGTTGGCCCTCGGGAGCAGTACTTC
CAISVGPREQYF
>TRBJ1-1|-|-|TRBV25-1
TGTGCCAGCAGTGAATGGGAGAACCGGAACACTGAAGCTTTCTTT
CASSEWENRNTEAFF
>TRBJ2-7|-|TRBD1|TRBV10-3
TGTGCCATCAGTGAGCACAGGGGGCCGCGCCTTGGGTACTTC
CAISEHRGPRLGYF
>TRBJ1-2|-|-|TRBV7-2
TGTGCCAGCACCACCTTCGGGGGTCCTATCTATGGCTACACCTTC
CASTTFGGPIYGYTF
>TRBJ2-1|-|TRBD2|TRBV9
TGTGCCAGCAGCCCCAGCAGCGGGGGGAGGAATGAGCAGTTCTTC
CASSPSSGGRNEQFF
>TRBJ2-5|few|-|TRBV5-1
TGCGCCAGCAGCCGGACATTCCAAGAGACCCAGTACTTC
CASSRTFQETQYF
>TRBJ2-1|-|-|TRBV28
TGTGCCAGCAGTTCATACAATGAGCAGTTCTTC
CASSSYNEQFF
>TRBJ1-4|once|-|TRBV14
TGTGCCAGCAGCCCTTACTTGGAGGGAACCGGGCGGAATGAAAAACTGTTTTTT
CASSPYLEGTGRNEKLFF
>TRBJ2-5|-|-|TRBV18
TGTGCCAGCTCACCAAAACAGGGACGAGAGACCCAGTACTTC
CASSPKQGRETQYF
>TRBJ2-1|-|TRBD2|TRBV24-1
TGTGCCACCAGTGATCCGGGAGCGGGAGTAGCCTACAATGAGCAGTTCTTC
CATSDPGAGVAYNEQFF
>TRBJ2-2|-|TRBD2|TRBV15
TGTGCCACCACGTTTTCCTGGACTAGCGGGAGTGGGACCGGGGAGCTGTTTTTT
CATTFSWTSGSGTGELFF
>TRBJ2-5|once|-|TRBV5-6
TGTGCCAGCAGCCTCTTTCAAGAGACCCAGTACTTC
CASSLFQETQYF
>TRBJ1-1|-|-|TRBV7-2
TGTGCCAGCAGCAGAACCACGACCGTCCGGAACACTGAAGCTTTCTTT
CASSRTTTVRNTEAFF
>TRBJ2-7|-|TRBD1|TRBV7-2
TGTGCCAGCAGCCCCCAGGGGGCGAACTCCTACGAGCAGTACTTC
CASSPQGANSYEQYF
>TRBJ2-3|once|-|TRBV18
TGTGCCAGCTCACCACCGGGGCAGGGCGGCACAGATACGCAGTATTTT
CASSPPGQGGTDTQYF
>TRBJ1-1|-|TRBD1|TRBV12-5
TGTGCTAGTGGCAGGGGGACTGAAGCTTTCTTT
CASGRGTEAFF
>TRBJ1-1|few|TRBD1|TRBV11-2
TGTGCCAGCAGCTTAGCCCCGGACAGGCCGGAGAACACTGAAGCTTTCTTT
CASSLAPDRPENTEAFF
>TRBJ2-1|-|-|TRBV7-7
TGTGCCAGCAGCTCAAATCAGGGTGGTAATGAGCAGTTCTTC
CASSSNQGGNEQFF
>TRBJ2-6|-|TRBD1|TRBV5-1
TGCGCCAGCAGCTTGGCGCCCAGGACAGGCGCCTCTGGGGCCAACGTCCTGACTTTC
CASSLAPRTGASGANVLTF
>TRBJ2-7|once|-|TRBV27
TGTGCCAGCAGTTTCGGGAGCCACTACGAGCAGTACTTC
CASSFGSHYEQYF
>TRBJ2-7|-|-|TRBV10-3
TGTGCCACACACGTGGGGGCAGGGGAGCAGTACTTC
CATHVGAGEQYF
>TRBJ2-4|few|-|TRBV28
TGTGCCAGCAGTCTGGACCGTTCCTTAGCCAAAAACATTCAGTACTTC
CASSLDRSLAKNIQYF
>TRBJ1-3|-|-|TRBV30
TGTGCCTGGAGACAGGGTTGGGACACCATATATTTT
CAWRQGWDTIYF
>TRBJ2-2|few|TRBD1|TRBV18
TGTGCCAGCTCTCGGGACAGCCCTTCGAACACCGGGGAGCTGTTTTTT
CASSRDSPSNTGELFF
>TRBJ1-1|-|-|TRBV18
TGTGCCAGCTCACCACAGGGGATTAGGAACACTGAAGCTTTCTTT
CASSPQGIRNTEAFF
>TRBJ1-6|-|-|TRBV19
TGTGCCAGTAGTATAGGAGCCGGGGCGAGCTCCTATAATTCACCCCTCCACTTT
CASSIGAGASSYNSPLHF
>TRBJ2-3|many|TRBD2|TRBV6-4
TGTGCCAGCAGCCCTAGCGGGGGCACAGATACGCAGTATTTT
CASSPSGGTDTQYF
>TRBJ1-5|-|-|TRBV27
TGTGCCAGCAGCTCTCGCCCACTAGGCAATCAGCCCCAGCATTTT
CASSSRPLGNQPQHF
>TRBJ2-5|-|-|TRBV6-5
TGTGCCAGCATCAGACAAATCCAAGAGACCCAGTACTTC
CASIRQIQETQYF
>TRBJ2-1|-|-|TRBV7-8
TGTGCAAGCGAAGGGACCGTATACAATGAGCAGTTCTTC
CASEGTVYNEQFF
>TRBJ2-3|-|-|TRBV6-5
TGTGCCAGCAGTCCATTTCCAGGAAGAGATACGCAGTATTTT
CASSPFPGRDTQYF